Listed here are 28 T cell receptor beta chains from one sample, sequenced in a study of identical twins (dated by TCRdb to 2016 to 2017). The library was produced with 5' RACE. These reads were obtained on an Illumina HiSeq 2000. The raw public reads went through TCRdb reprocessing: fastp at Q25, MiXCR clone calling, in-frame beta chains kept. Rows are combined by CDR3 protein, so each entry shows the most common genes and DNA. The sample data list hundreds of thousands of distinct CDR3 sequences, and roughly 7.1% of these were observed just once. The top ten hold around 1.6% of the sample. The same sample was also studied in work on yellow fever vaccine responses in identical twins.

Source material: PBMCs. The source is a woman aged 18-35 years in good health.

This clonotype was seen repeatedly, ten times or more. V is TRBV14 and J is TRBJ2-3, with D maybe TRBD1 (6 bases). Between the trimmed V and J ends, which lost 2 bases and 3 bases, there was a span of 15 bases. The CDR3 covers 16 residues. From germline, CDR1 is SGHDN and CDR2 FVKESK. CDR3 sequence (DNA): TGTGCCAGCAGCCAACTCAGGGGATTGGTAACAGATACGCAGTATTTT. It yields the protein CASSQLRGLVTDTQYF.

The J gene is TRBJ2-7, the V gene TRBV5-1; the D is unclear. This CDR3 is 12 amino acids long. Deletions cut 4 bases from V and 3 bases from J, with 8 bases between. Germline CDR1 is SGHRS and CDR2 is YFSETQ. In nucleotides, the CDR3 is TGCGCCAGCAGCCAAGTTAACTACGAGCAGTACTTC. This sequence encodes CASSQVNYEQYF.

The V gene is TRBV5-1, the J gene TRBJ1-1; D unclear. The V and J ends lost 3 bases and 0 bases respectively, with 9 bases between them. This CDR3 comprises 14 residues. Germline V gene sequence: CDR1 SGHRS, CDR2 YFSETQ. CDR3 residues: CASSSSEMNTEAFF. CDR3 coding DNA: TGCGCCAGCAGCTCCTCAGAAATGAACACTGAAGCTTTCTTT.

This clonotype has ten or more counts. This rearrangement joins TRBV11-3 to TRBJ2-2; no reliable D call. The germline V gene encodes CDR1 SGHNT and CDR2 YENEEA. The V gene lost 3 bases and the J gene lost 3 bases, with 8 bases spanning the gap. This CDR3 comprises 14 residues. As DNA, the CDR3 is TGTGCCAGCAGCTTTAATAGATACACCGGGGAGCTGTTTTTT. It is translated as CASSFNRYTGELFF. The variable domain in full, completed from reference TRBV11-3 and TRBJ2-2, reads EAGVVQSPRYKIIEKKQPVAFWCNPISGHNTLYWYLQNLGQGPELLIRYENEEAVDDSQLPKDRFSAERLKGVDSTLKIQPAELGDSAVYLCASSFNRYTGELFFGEGSRLTVL.

In DNA form, the CDR3 reads TGTGCTAGTGGTATTCGCTCAGGGGCCCCCACTAATGAGCAGTTCTTC. Translated, it gives CASGIRSGAPTNEQFF. The rearrangement joins TRBV12-5 to TRBJ2-1, with a tentative D call TRBD1 (6 bases). With 5 bases removed from V and 7 bases from J, the gap between germline ends came to 21 bases. Germline CDR1 and CDR2: LGHNT and FRNRAP. This CDR3 is built from 16 residues.

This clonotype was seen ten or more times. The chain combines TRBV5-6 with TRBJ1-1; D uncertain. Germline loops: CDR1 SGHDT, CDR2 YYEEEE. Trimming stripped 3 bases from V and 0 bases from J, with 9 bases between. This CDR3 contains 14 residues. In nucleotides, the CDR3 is TGTGCCAGCAGCTGGGCCTCGGTGAACACTGAAGCTTTCTTT. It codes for CASSWASVNTEAFF.

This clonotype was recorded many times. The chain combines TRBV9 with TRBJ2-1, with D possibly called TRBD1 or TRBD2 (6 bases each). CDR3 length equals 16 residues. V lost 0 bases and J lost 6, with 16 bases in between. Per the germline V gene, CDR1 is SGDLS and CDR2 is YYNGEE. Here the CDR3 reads CASSVGSGRGGNEQFF. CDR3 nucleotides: TGTGCCAGCAGCGTAGGTTCCGGGAGAGGGGGCAATGAGCAGTTCTTC.

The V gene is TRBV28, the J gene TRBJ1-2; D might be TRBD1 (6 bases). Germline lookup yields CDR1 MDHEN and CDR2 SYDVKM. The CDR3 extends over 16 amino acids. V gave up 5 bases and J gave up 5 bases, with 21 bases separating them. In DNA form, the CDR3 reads TGTGCCAGCAGTCCGAGTGGGGGGCCCCTAACTTATGGCTACACCTTC. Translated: CASSPSGGPLTYGYTF.

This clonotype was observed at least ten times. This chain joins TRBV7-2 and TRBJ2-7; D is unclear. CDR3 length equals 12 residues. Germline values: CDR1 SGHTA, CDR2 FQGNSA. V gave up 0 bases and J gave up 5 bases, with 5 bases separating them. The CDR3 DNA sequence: TGTGCCAGCAGCTTAGCTCTAAACGAGCAGTACTTC. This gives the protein CASSLALNEQYF.

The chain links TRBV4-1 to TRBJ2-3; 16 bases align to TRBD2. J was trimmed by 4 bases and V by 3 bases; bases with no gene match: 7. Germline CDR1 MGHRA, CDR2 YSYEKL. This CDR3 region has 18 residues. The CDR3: CASSQAPGLAGGADTQYF. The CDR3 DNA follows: TGCGCCAGCAGCCAGGCCCCGGGACTAGCGGGGGGGGCAGATACGCAGTATTTT.

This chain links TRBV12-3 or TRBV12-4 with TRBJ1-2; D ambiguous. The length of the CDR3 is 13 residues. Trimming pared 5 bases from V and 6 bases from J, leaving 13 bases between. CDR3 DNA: TGTGCCAGCAGTCGACGGGGTATTGATGGCTACACCTTC. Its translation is CASSRRGIDGYTF.

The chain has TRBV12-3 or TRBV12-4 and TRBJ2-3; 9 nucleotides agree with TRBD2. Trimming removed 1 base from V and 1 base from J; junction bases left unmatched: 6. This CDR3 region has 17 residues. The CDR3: CASSLGMTSGRTDTQYF. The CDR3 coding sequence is TGTGCCAGCAGTTTAGGGATGACTAGCGGACGCACAGATACGCAGTATTTT.

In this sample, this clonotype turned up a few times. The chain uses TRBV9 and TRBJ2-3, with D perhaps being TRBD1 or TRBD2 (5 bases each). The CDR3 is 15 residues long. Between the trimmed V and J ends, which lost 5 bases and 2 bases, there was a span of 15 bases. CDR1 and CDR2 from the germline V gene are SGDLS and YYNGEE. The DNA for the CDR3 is TGTGCCAGCAGAGCCGGGACCCCCAACACAGATACGCAGTATTTT. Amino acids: CASRAGTPNTDTQYF.

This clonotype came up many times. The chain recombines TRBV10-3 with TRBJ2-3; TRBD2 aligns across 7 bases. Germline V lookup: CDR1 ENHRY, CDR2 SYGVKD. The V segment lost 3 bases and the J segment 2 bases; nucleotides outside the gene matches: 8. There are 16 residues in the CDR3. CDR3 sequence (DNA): TGTGCCATCAGTGACCCTACTAGCGCAGCCACAGATACGCAGTATTTT. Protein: CAISDPTSAATDTQYF.

CDR3 coding DNA: TGCGCCAGCAGCTTAAGCGGGAATTCAGATACGCAGTATTTT. This gives the protein CASSLSGNSDTQYF. V usage is TRBV5-1 and J usage is TRBJ2-3, with 7 bases lining up with TRBD2. The V and J ends lost 2 bases and 4 bases, in that order; junction bases with no gene match: 4. The CDR3 runs 14 residues. Germline-derived CDR1 and CDR2 are SGHRS and YFSETQ.

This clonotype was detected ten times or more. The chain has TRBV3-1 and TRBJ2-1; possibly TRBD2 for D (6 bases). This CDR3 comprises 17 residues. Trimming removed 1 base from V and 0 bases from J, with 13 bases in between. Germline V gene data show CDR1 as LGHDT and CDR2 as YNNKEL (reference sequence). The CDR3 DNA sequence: TGTGCCAGCAGCCAAGGGCTAGCGCCGAGCTCCTACAATGAGCAGTTCTTC. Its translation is CASSQGLAPSSYNEQFF.

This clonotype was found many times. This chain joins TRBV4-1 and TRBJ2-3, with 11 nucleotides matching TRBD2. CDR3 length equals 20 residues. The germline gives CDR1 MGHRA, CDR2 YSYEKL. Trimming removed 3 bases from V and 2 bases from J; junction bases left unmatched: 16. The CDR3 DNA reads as TGCGCCAGCAGCCAGATACTGGGACTAGCGGACAACCCCCACACAGATACGCAGTATTTT. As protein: CASSQILGLADNPHTDTQYF.

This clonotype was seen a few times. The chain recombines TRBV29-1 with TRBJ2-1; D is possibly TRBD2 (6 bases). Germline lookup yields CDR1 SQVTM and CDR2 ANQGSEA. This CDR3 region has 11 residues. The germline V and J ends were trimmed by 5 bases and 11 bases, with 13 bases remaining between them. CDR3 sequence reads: CSVRRDWKQFF. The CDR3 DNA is TGCAGCGTTCGGCGGGATTGGAAGCAGTTCTTC.

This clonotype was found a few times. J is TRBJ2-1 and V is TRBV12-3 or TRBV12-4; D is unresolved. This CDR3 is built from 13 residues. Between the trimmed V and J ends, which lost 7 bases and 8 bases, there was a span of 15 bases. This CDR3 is CASNFGYGDEQFF. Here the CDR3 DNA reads TGTGCCAGCAATTTCGGCTATGGGGATGAGCAGTTCTTC.

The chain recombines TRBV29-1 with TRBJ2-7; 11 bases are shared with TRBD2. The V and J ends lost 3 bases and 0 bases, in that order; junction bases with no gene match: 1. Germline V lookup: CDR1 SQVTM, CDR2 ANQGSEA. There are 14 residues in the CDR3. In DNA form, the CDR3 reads TGCAGCGTTGATGGGACTAGCGGCTCCTACGAGCAGTACTTC. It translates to CSVDGTSGSYEQYF.

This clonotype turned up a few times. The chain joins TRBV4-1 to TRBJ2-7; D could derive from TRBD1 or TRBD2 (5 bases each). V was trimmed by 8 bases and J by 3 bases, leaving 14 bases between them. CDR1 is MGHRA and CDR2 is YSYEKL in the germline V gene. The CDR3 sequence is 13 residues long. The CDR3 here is CASVSRGYYEQYV. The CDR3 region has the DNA TGCGCCAGCGTCTCCCGGGGCTACTACGAGCAGTACGTC.

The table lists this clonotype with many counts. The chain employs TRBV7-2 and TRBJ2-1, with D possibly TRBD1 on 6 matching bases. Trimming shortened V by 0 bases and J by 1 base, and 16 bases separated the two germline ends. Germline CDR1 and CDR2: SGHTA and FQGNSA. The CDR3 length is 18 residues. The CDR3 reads CASSLASSGGASYNEQFF. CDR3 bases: TGTGCCAGCAGCTTAGCCAGCAGTGGGGGCGCGTCCTACAATGAGCAGTTCTTC.

The CDR3 sequence: CASSFNDLAKNIQYF. The CDR3 DNA sequence: TGTGCCAGCAGTTTTAACGATTTAGCCAAAAACATTCAGTACTTC. The genes are TRBV28 and TRBJ2-4, with D unresolved. This CDR3 spans 15 amino acids. Trimming stripped 3 bases from V and 0 bases from J, with 9 bases between. Germline V lookup: CDR1 MDHEN, CDR2 SYDVKM.

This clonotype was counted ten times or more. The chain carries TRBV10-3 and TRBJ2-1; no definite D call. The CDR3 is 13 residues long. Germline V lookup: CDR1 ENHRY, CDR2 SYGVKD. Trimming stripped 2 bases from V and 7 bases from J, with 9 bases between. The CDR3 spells CAISELAENEQFF. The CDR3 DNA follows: TGTGCCATCAGTGAGCTGGCGGAGAATGAGCAGTTCTTC.

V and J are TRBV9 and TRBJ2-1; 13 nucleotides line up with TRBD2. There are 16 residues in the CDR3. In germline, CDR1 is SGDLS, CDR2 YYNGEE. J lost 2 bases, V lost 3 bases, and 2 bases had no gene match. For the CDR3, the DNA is TGTGCCAGCAGCGCGGGACTAGCGGGGACCTACAATGAGCAGTTCTTC. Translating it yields CASSAGLAGTYNEQFF.

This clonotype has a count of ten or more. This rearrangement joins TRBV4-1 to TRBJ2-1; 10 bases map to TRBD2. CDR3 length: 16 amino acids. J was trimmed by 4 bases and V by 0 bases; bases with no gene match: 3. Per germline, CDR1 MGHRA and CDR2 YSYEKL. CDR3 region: CASSQDASGSYNEQFF. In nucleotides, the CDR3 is TGCGCCAGCAGCCAAGATGCTAGCGGGAGTTACAATGAGCAGTTCTTC.

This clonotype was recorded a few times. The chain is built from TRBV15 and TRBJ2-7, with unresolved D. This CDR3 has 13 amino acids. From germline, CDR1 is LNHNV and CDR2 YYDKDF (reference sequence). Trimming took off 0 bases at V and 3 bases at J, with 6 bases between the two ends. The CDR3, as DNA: TGTGCCACCAGCAGAGACACCGGCTACGAGCAGTACGTC. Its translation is CATSRDTGYEQYV.

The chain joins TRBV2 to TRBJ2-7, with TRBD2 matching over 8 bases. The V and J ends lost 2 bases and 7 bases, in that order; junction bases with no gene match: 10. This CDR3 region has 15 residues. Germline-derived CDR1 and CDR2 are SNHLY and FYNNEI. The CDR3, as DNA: TGTGCCAGCAGTGAATTTGCGGGAGGTCTAATGGAGCAGTACTTC. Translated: CASSEFAGGLMEQYF.